This paragraph reports one T cell receptor (beta chain). A much larger clone differs from this one at a single base, so this may be a read error. Time point denoted: persistent/refractory GD, antithyroid drugs over 5 years with positive TRAb. Researchers made the TCR library from RNA that was extracted from PBMCs. The diagnosis of Graves' disease used American Thyroid Association guidelines. An endocrinology department in Xi'an, China, supplied the patients. Relying on iRepertoire HTBI primers and Arm-PCR of CDR3 regions, the team built TCR beta libraries. TCRdb re-called the multiplex PCR reads through MiXCR, storing one row per CDR3 protein. Of hundreds of thousands of distinct CDR3 sequences in the sample, about 22% were seen once. The CDR3 has 14 amino acids. Looked up from germline, CDR1 is SGHAT and CDR2 is FQNNGV. Trimming stripped 8 bases from V and 4 bases from J, with 17 bases between. The sample belongs to a study of regulatory T cells in long-lasting Graves disease. Study context: Patients with persistent Graves' disease had over 5 years of antithyroid drugs and persistent TSH receptor antibodies.

The specimen was peripheral blood mononuclear cells (PBMCs), collected when the disease was refractory, from a patient treated with antithyroid drugs. This clonotype was sampled from a female donor with Graves disease. This chain uses TRBV11-2 with TRBJ2-5, with D maybe TRBD2 (6 bases). CDR3 sequence: CASGRGLGVETQYF. In nucleotides, the CDR3 is TGTGCCAGCGGCCGGGGACTTGGGGTAGAGACCCAGTACTTC.